Listed here are 10 T cell receptor beta chains from one sample, sequenced in a study of cytomegalovirus exposure and HLA in healthy donors. Measured with immunoSEQ multiplex PCR; TCRdb has only the in-frame clones, and not every one. Among about 120,000 clones listed, about 96% were seen once. Material: PBMCs. Receptors were obtained from a man younger than 35 in good health and CMV-seronegative.

The chain recombines TRBV15 with TRBJ1-1, with TRBD1 as a possible D gene (5 bases). Per germline, CDR1 LNHNV and CDR2 YYDKDF (reference sequence). The CDR3 spans 14 residues. V shed 1 base and J shed 2 bases, with 8 bases lying between them. The CDR3 nucleotides are TGTGCCACCAGCAGAGGTCAGGGAAACACTGAAGCTTTCTTT. Amino acid sequence: CATSRGQGNTEAFF.

As DNA, the CDR3 is TGCGCCAGCAGTCAATCCCCCCGCACTAGCGGGAGTGGTGTTGATACGCAGTATTTT. This encodes CASSQSPRTSGSGVDTQYF. The J gene is TRBJ2-3, the V gene TRBV23-1; 11 bases line up with TRBD2. TRBV23-1 is annotated as an ORF whose role is uncertain. CDR3 size: 19 residues. Trimming at V came to 0 bases and at J to 6 bases, leaving 14 bases not matched to a gene.

The chain combines TRBV29-1 with TRBJ2-1, with D perhaps TRBD2 (5 bases). The CDR3 consists of 13 residues. Germline lookup yields CDR1 SQVTM and CDR2 ANQGSEA. The V and J ends lost 0 bases and 8 bases respectively, with 11 bases between them. The DNA for the CDR3 is TGCAGCGTTGAAGAGCGGGTCCGAGATGAGCAGTTCTTC. This sequence encodes CSVEERVRDEQFF.

In its sample, this clone was seen once. The V call is TRBV5-1, the J call TRBJ2-7, with D possibly TRBD2 on 6 matching bases. Trimming removed 5 bases from V and 0 bases from J, with 9 bases in between. Germline loops: CDR1 SGHRS, CDR2 YFSETQ. This CDR3 is 13 amino acids long. The CDR3 spells CASSSGLSYEQYF. DNA for the CDR3: TGCGCCAGCAGTTCGGGACTCTCCTACGAGCAGTACTTC.

This clone was seen a single time. The V and J genes are TRBV5-6 and TRBJ2-5; weak D call: TRBD2 (6 bases). With 4 bases removed from V and 4 bases from J, the gap between germline ends came to 8 bases. The CDR3 runs to 12 residues. Germline V CDR1 and CDR2: SGHDT, YYEEEE. The CDR3, as DNA: TGTGCCAGCAGCGTGGGAGGAGAGACCCAGTACTTC. Translation gives CASSVGGETQYF.

V and J are TRBV27 and TRBJ2-1, with TRBD2 matching 12 bases. The CDR3 has 20 amino acids. The ends lost 7 bases at V and 4 bases at J; junction bases unmatched: 20. From germline, CDR1 is MNHEY and CDR2 SMNVEV (reference sequence). The CDR3 sequence: CASTPQGLAGGPGLYNEQFF. In DNA, the CDR3 is TGTGCCAGCACCCCCCAGGGTCTAGCGGGAGGGCCGGGACTTTACAATGAGCAGTTCTTC.

This chain connects TRBV6-4 to TRBJ2-5; 7 positions match TRBD2. This CDR3 contains 14 residues. With 0 bases clipped from V and 7 bases from J, the junction kept 5 bases outside the gene matches. Germline assignment: CDR1 MRHNA and CDR2 SNTAGT. The DNA of the CDR3 is TGTGCCAGCAGTGACTCTCGGGGGGACGGGACCCAGTACTTC. Translating it yields CASSDSRGDGTQYF.

This chain links TRBV9 with TRBJ2-3; 8 bases map to TRBD1. Germline assignment: CDR1 SGDLS and CDR2 YYNGEE. J was trimmed by 4 bases and V by 2 bases; bases with no gene match: 15. The CDR3 loop spans 18 amino acids. The CDR3 region is CASSVSSQGQGGADTQYF. CDR3 coding DNA: TGTGCCAGCAGCGTCAGCAGCCAAGGACAGGGTGGTGCAGATACGCAGTATTTT.

V is TRBV11-2 and J is TRBJ1-1; 9 nucleotides match TRBD1. Trimming cost V 2 bases and J 0 bases; bases outside gene matches: 1. CDR1 SGHAT and CDR2 FQNNGV come from the germline V gene. The CDR3 sequence is 15 residues long. The DNA of the CDR3 is TGTGCCAGCAGCTTACGGACAGGGGTGAACACTGAAGCTTTCTTT. This codes for CASSLRTGVNTEAFF.

The CDR3 is CASSPLPGTGRGNTIYF. In DNA form, the CDR3 reads TGTGCCAGCAGCCCGTTACCGGGGACAGGGAGGGGAAACACCATATATTTT. The chain has TRBV7-2 and TRBJ1-3; 9 bases line up with TRBD1. CDR3 size: 17 residues. V lost 5 bases and J lost 4; bases outside the gene matches: 12. Germline V lookup: CDR1 SGHTA, CDR2 FQGNSA.